This T cell receptor beta chain originates from a study of T cell responses to AZD1222 COVID-19 vaccine. Method: immunoSEQ multiplex PCR; TCRdb's copy keeps in-frame clones and lacks some. The table records about 100,000 clones, around 87% of them present only once. Study observations and caveats: Epitopes outside B.1.351 and B.1.1.7 mutated regions reportedly drew nearly half of spike TCRs. The repertoires were collected only after the peak T cell response. The breadth and depth of Spike-specific TCRs increased once two AZD1222 doses had been given. Clonal diversity was possibly underestimated, and white British individuals and females predominated among donors.

The V end lost 5 bases, the J end lost 4 bases, and 18 bases lay between the germline ends. The length of the CDR3 is 16 residues. The germline V gene encodes CDR1 LGHDT and CDR2 YNNKEL (reference sequence). Turning to this clone: Antigen specificity is unknown.

The sequenced sample was peripheral blood, obtained on day 0 of MenACWY control vaccination. This clonotype was sampled from an adult in good health. V gene TRBV3-1 (or the pseudogene TRBV3-2) combines with J gene TRBJ1-3; D perhaps matches TRBD1 (6 bases). Here the CDR3 reads CASSTSSRGFGNTIYF. The DNA for the CDR3 is TGTGCCAGCAGCACCTCCTCCAGGGGTTTCGGAAACACCATATATTTT.